Each of the 17 T cell receptor beta chains below was sequenced from the same sample in a study of blood T cells in healthy people across ages. Primers used in a second PCR of roughly 7 to 12 cycles were a sample-barcoded 5' primer and a J-beta primer mix. TCRdb fed the 5' RACE reads into MiXCR, producing one record per CDR3 protein. Here the sample spans hundreds of thousands of distinct CDR3 sequences, 25% being singletons. These data were also filed under a second study, of T cells of mothers and their children.

Input material: blood. The receptors come from a boy under 18 in good health.

The genes are TRBV12-3 or TRBV12-4 and TRBJ2-2; 11 bases line up with TRBD2. This CDR3 is built from 19 residues. V shed 6 bases, J shed 0 bases, and the junction held 12 bases outside the gene matches. The CDR3 nucleotides are TGTGCCAGCAGCTTTACCCTAGCGGGAGGCCCTACGAACACCGGGGAGCTGTTTTTT. It translates to CASSFTLAGGPTNTGELFF.

This chain connects TRBV7-8 to TRBJ1-5; 8 bases align to TRBD1. J was trimmed by 6 bases and V by 5 bases; bases with no gene match: 9. The length of the CDR3 is 15 residues. Germline values: CDR1 SGHVS, CDR2 FQNEAQ. This CDR3 is CASSNQGAWGQPQHF. For the CDR3, the DNA is TGTGCCAGCAGCAACCAGGGGGCTTGGGGTCAGCCCCAGCATTTT.

This clonotype was detected a few times. The chain recombines TRBV6-2 or TRBV6-3 with TRBJ2-5; TRBD1 might be the D (6 bases). CDR1 and CDR2 (germline): MNHEY, SVGEGT. Trimming cost V 6 bases and J 0 bases, with 14 bases left between them. CDR3 length: 15 residues. For the CDR3, the DNA is TGTGCCAGCAGACACGGGGACATTTACCAAGAGACCCAGTACTTC. Protein: CASRHGDIYQETQYF.

The V and J genes are TRBV7-9 and TRBJ2-5; tentatively, D is TRBD1 (6 bases). Germline V lookup: CDR1 SEHNR, CDR2 FQNEAQ (reference sequence). Trimming pared 8 bases from V and 3 bases from J, leaving 13 bases between. This CDR3 has 13 residues. The CDR3 region is CASLTSGEETQYF. DNA for the CDR3: TGTGCCAGCCTCACCTCAGGGGAAGAGACCCAGTACTTC.

The chain uses TRBV29-1 and TRBJ2-1; tentative D call: TRBD2 (6 bases). Trimming took off 3 bases at V and 5 bases at J, with 14 bases between the two ends. This CDR3 region has 14 residues. The germline CDR1 and CDR2 sequences are SQVTM and ANQGSEA. CDR3 sequence (DNA): TGCAGCGTTGAGTCCTACGGGGGTCACAATGAGCAGTTCTTC. Residues: CSVESYGGHNEQFF.

V usage is TRBV4-3 and J usage is TRBJ2-4; the D call may be TRBD1 or TRBD2 (5 bases each). This CDR3 region has 16 residues. V shed 3 bases and J shed 1 base, with 13 bases lying between them. The germline V gene has CDR1 LGHNA and CDR2 YSLEER. The CDR3 sequence is CASSHEGLGAKNIQYF. Here the CDR3 DNA reads TGCGCCAGCAGCCATGAGGGGCTCGGGGCCAAAAACATTCAGTACTTC.

In this sample, this clonotype turned up a few times. J is TRBJ2-7 and V is TRBV6-5; TRBD1 is a possible D gene (5 bases). Germline assignment: CDR1 MNHEY and CDR2 SVGAGI. This CDR3 spans 13 amino acids. Trimming stripped 6 bases from V and 3 bases from J, with 12 bases between. The DNA for the CDR3 is TGTGCCAGCAGCCCGACAGCAGTCTACGAGCAGTACTTC. This gives the protein CASSPTAVYEQYF.

The V and J genes are TRBV19 and TRBJ2-5; D is uncertain. CDR3 length: 13 residues. Trimming shortened V by 7 bases and J by 4 bases, and 13 bases separated the two germline ends. The germline CDR1 and CDR2 sequences are LNHDA and SQIVND (reference sequence). The CDR3 reads CASIGGIGETQYF. DNA for the CDR3: TGTGCCAGTATTGGTGGGATCGGAGAGACCCAGTACTTC.

This clonotype has only a few counts. The V and J genes are TRBV9 and TRBJ1-2; 11 bases align to TRBD1. With 4 bases clipped from V and 3 bases from J, the junction kept 5 bases outside the gene matches. The CDR3 is 15 residues long. CDR1 SGDLS and CDR2 YYNGEE come from the germline V gene. Here the CDR3 DNA reads TGTGCCAGCAGCCCCGGGACAGGGGGAGACTATGGCTACACCTTC. Amino acid sequence: CASSPGTGGDYGYTF.

This clonotype has just a few counts. The chain employs TRBV4-2 and TRBJ2-5; TRBD2 is a possible D gene (6 bases). V dropped 0 bases and J dropped 5 bases, with 16 bases sitting between them. The CDR3 runs 16 residues. Looked up from germline, CDR1 is LGHNA and CDR2 is YNFKEQ. The CDR3 sequence: CASSQEWASVLETQYF. The CDR3 DNA reads TGTGCCAGCAGCCAAGAATGGGCTAGCGTTTTGGAGACCCAGTACTTC.

The V and J genes are TRBV28 and TRBJ2-3, with 7 bases lining up with TRBD2. J was trimmed by 6 bases and V by 5 bases; bases with no gene match: 11. This CDR3 spans 15 amino acids. CDR1 and CDR2 (germline): MDHEN, SYDVKM. CDR3 bases: TGTGCCAGCAGTCCCGGGACTACGGAGTCCGATACGCAGTATTTT. Translating it yields CASSPGTTESDTQYF.

V and J are TRBV9 and TRBJ2-6, with 11 bases lining up with TRBD1. Per the germline V gene, CDR1 is SGDLS and CDR2 is YYNGEE. CDR3 length: 18 amino acids. V shed 3 bases and J 0 bases; nucleotides not matched to a gene: 5. CDR3 DNA sequence: TGTGCCAGCAGCGAAAAGGGACAGGGGGGCTCTGGGGCCAACGTCCTGACTTTC. Encoded protein: CASSEKGQGGSGANVLTF.

In regard to this clonotype: Mismatch with germline at one junction end may stem from a read error. The J gene is TRBJ2-7, the V gene TRBV14, with 9 nucleotides matching TRBD1. From germline, CDR1 is SGHDN and CDR2 FVKESK. The CDR3 totals 15 residues. As DNA, the CDR3 is TGCGCCAGCAGCTCCCCGGGACAGGGCCTCTACGAGCAGTACTTC. Translated, it gives CASSSPGQGLYEQYF.

This chain's CDR3 is CASSFIAGGSYNEQFF. The CDR3 nucleotides are TGTGCCAGCAGCTTTATAGCGGGAGGATCCTACAATGAGCAGTTCTTC. This rearrangement joins TRBV7-2 to TRBJ2-1, with 10 nucleotides matching TRBD2. J gave up 1 base and V 3 bases, and 3 bases lay outside the gene matches. The germline CDR1 and CDR2 sequences are SGHTA and FQGNSA. There are 16 residues in the CDR3.

This clonotype is a singleton in its sample. The chain is built from TRBV20-1 and TRBJ2-7; 7 bases are shared with TRBD2. The CDR3 loop spans 13 amino acids. Germline V gene lookup returns CDR1 DFQATT and CDR2 SNEGSKA (reference sequence). V was clipped by 4 bases and J by 2 bases; unmatched bases: 5. The CDR3 is CSAIEGTTYEQYF. DNA for the CDR3: TGCAGTGCTATAGAGGGGACTACCTACGAGCAGTACTTC.

The gene calls are TRBV11-3 and TRBJ2-5; TRBD2 aligns across 13 bases. Germline trimming cut 5 bases from V and 6 bases from J; bases unmatched to any gene: 6. Germline CDR1 and CDR2: SGHNT and YENEEA. The CDR3 totals 15 residues. This CDR3 is CASSPGTSGTKTQYF. In DNA, the CDR3 is TGTGCCAGCAGCCCGGGGACTAGCGGGACGAAGACCCAGTACTTC. Based on the CDR3 plus reference TRBV11-3 and TRBJ2-5, the full variable domain is EAGVVQSPRYKIIEKKQPVAFWCNPISGHNTLYWYLQNLGQGPELLIRYENEEAVDDSQLPKDRFSAERLKGVDSTLKIQPAELGDSAVYLCASSPGTSGTKTQYFGPGTRLLVL.

This chain links TRBV6-1 with TRBJ1-5; tentatively, D is TRBD1 (5 bases). The V gene lost 3 bases and the J gene lost 4 bases, with 10 bases spanning the gap. Germline V gene sequence: CDR1 MNHNS, CDR2 SASEGT. The CDR3 consists of 14 residues. CDR3 DNA sequence: TGTGCCAGCAGTGAGATGAGGGGAAATCAGCCCCAGCATTTT. Its translation: CASSEMRGNQPQHF.